This TCR beta chain was documented in a study of shared clonotypes between healthy human individuals. On this clone: Its antigen remains unknown.

Per germline, CDR1 SGHRS and CDR2 YFSETQ. The CDR3 is 18 amino acids. The trim removed 4 bases at V and 6 bases at J, leaving 18 bases unmatched. Findings and limits, study-wide: Compared with memory subsets, naive subsets generally had larger estimated richness. The genetic and exposure-history diversity represented was limited by few donors.

Naive CD8 isolation took CD45RO-negative cells positively selected for CCR7 and excluded terminally differentiated effector memory CD45RA+ cells. Among the donors, all were Caucasian adults who lived in Nashville, Tennessee. When replicate PCRs were run on sorted subsets, they used around 200 ng DNA, 30,000 to 35,000 T cell genomes. Generated by immunoSEQ multiplex PCR, the TCRdb table keeps only in-frame clones and is missing some. The table shows 2 million to 2.5 million clones, with 85% to 95% occurring only once. This receptor was identified in a young man in good health. Some clones in this sample may be carry-over from other donors' samples. J is TRBJ2-1 and V is TRBV5-1; 8 bases line up with TRBD2. The sample was naive CD8+ T cells from PBMCs. The DNA of the CDR3 is TGCGCCAGCAGCCCGCAACCACCGGGACTAGAAGATTCCAATGAGCAGTTCTTC. Residues: CASSPQPPGLEDSNEQFF.